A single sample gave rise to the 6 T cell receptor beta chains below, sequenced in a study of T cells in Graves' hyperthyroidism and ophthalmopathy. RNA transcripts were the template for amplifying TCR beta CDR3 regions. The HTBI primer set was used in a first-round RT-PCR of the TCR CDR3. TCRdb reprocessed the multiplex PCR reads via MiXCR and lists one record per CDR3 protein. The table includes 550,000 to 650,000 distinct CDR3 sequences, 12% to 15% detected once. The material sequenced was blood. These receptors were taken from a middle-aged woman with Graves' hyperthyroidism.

The CDR3 loop reads CASSEFQLEQFF. The CDR3 DNA reads as TGTGCCAGCAGTGAATTTCAGCTAGAGCAGTTCTTC. The V and J genes are TRBV2 and TRBJ2-1; no reliable D call. The length of the CDR3 is 12 residues. Trimming pared 2 bases from V and 10 bases from J, leaving 9 bases between. Germline CDR1 and CDR2: SNHLY and FYNNEI.

The CDR3 coding sequence is TGTGCCAGCAGTTACTCTGAGTTCGTTGCATCACCCCTCCACTTT. This codes for CASSYSEFVASPLHF. The genes are TRBV6-2 or TRBV6-3 and TRBJ1-6; unclear D gene. V was clipped by 0 bases and J by 10 bases, with 13 bases between them. The CDR3 totals 15 residues. Germline loops: CDR1 MNHEY, CDR2 SVGEGT.

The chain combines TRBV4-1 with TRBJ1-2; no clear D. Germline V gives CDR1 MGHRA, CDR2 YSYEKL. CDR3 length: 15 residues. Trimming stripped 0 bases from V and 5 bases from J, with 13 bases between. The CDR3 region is CASSQDADTYYGYTF. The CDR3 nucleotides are TGCGCCAGCAGCCAAGACGCCGACACCTATTATGGCTACACCTTC.

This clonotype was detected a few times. The CDR3, as DNA: TGTGCCAGCAGTGACACGGGAGACAGGGGCCCATACAATGAGCAGTTCTTC. It encodes CASSDTGDRGPYNEQFF. The chain joins TRBV25-1 to TRBJ2-1; 8 positions match TRBD1. J lost 4 bases, V lost 3 bases, and 11 bases had no gene match. The CDR3 spans 17 residues. Per the germline V gene, CDR1 is MGHDK and CDR2 is SYGVNS.

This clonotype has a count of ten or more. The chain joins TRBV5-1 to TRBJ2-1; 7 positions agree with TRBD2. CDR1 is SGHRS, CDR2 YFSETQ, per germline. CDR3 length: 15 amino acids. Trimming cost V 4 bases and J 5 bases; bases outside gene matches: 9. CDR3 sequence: CASSPVAGENNEQFF. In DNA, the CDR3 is TGCGCCAGCAGCCCCGTTGCGGGAGAGAACAATGAGCAGTTCTTC. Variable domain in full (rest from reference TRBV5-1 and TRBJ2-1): KAGVTQTPRYLIKTRGQQVTLSCSPISGHRSVSWYQQTPGQGLQFLFEYFSETQRNKGNFPGRFSGRQFSNSRSEMNVSTLELGDSALYLCASSPVAGENNEQFFGPGTRLTVL.

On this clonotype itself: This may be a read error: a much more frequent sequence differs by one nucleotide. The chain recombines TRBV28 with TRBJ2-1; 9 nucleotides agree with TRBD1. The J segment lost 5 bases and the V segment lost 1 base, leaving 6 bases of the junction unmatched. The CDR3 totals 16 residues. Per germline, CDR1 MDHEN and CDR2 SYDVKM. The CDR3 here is CASSLSGQGTHNEQFF. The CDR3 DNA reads TGTGCCAGCAGTTTATCCGGACAGGGGACCCACAATGAGCAGTTCTTC.